These 16 T cell receptor beta chains originate from one sample sequenced in a study of cytomegalovirus exposure and HLA in healthy donors (TCRdb year 2017). To prepare the library, the immunoSEQ multiplex PCR assay was applied. The multiplex PCR relied on a mix of 60 forward primers for TCR Vbeta segments and 13 reverse primers for TCR Jbeta segments. The table comes from immuneACCESS by way of TCRdb, which keeps in-frame sequences with V and J called. Part of the clones is missing from these tables; in studies checked, under half for an unresolved V gene and the rest for unknown reasons. The sample profile shows fewer than 250,000 clones; around 83% of them were found once. Of the sample, approximately 1.6% is held by the ten largest clones. Sample: PBMCs. The receptors originated from a middle-aged man in good health and CMV-seropositive.

The chain recombines TRBV6-5 with TRBJ2-1, with D maybe TRBD2 (6 bases). V shed 4 bases and J shed 7 bases, with 14 bases lying between them. Per germline, CDR1 MNHEY and CDR2 SVGAGI. There are 14 residues in the CDR3. CDR3 in DNA: TGTGCCAGCAGTTCCGGAGGGCCGGGGAATGAGCAGTTCTTC. Its translation: CASSSGGPGNEQFF.

The chain combines TRBV19 with TRBJ1-1, with a possible D match to TRBD1 (6 bases). The CDR3 length is 14 residues. Looked up from germline, CDR1 is LNHDA and CDR2 is SQIVND (reference sequence). Trimming removed 7 bases from V and 1 base from J, with 13 bases in between. The CDR3 DNA sequence: TGTGCCAGTATTAGAGGGGACAAGAACACTGAAGCTTTCTTT. Residues: CASIRGDKNTEAFF.

The chain links TRBV2 to TRBJ2-1; D gene ambiguous. Germline lookup yields CDR1 SNHLY and CDR2 FYNNEI. The CDR3 covers 13 residues. The V and J ends lost 6 bases and 9 bases respectively, with 15 bases between them. The DNA of the CDR3 is TGTGCCAGCAGCTCCCAATCAGGTGGTGAGCAGTTCTTC. The encoded protein is CASSSQSGGEQFF.

The chain recombines TRBV27 with TRBJ2-1; 9 bases are shared with TRBD2. CDR1 is MNHEY and CDR2 is SMNVEV in the germline V gene (reference sequence). The V gene end was trimmed by 8 bases and the J gene end by 15 bases; junction bases not matched to a gene: 8. This CDR3 comprises 11 residues. Here the CDR3 DNA reads TGTGCCAGCTCGAGTAGCGGGAGCTTGTTCTTC. It specifies CASSSSGSLFF.

The V and J genes are TRBV10-1 and TRBJ2-3, with a possible D match to TRBD1 (6 bases). This CDR3 contains 13 residues. Germline loops: CDR1 WNHNN, CDR2 SYGVQD (reference sequence). V was pared by 6 bases and J by 1 base, with 8 bases between. The CDR3 reads CASRAGGTDTQYF. The CDR3 DNA follows: TGCGCCAGCAGGGCAGGGGGCACAGATACGCAGTATTTT.

The CDR3 nucleotides are TGTGCCAGCACCTCCGGGACAGGGGGCAACGAGCAGTACTTC. This translates into CASTSGTGGNEQYF. The chain employs TRBV27 and TRBJ2-7; 12 nucleotides match TRBD1. Trimming at V came to 7 bases and at J to 5 bases, leaving 6 bases not matched to a gene. This CDR3 region has 14 residues. Looked up from germline, CDR1 is MNHEY and CDR2 is SMNVEV (reference sequence).

In this sample, this clone turned up a few times. The rearrangement uses TRBV19 and TRBJ2-2; 7 nucleotides align to TRBD2. The CDR3 loop spans 16 amino acids. Trimming at V came to 4 bases and at J to 1 base, leaving 6 bases not matched to a gene. Germline V lookup: CDR1 LNHDA, CDR2 SQIVND (reference sequence). The chain's CDR3 is CASSTRDYGNTGELFF. The CDR3 DNA reads TGTGCCAGTAGTACCCGGGACTACGGGAACACCGGGGAGCTGTTTTTT.

This rearrangement joins TRBV7-8 to TRBJ1-5, with D perhaps TRBD1 (6 bases). CDR1 is SGHVS and CDR2 is FQNEAQ in the germline V gene. Trimming took off 3 bases at V and 5 bases at J, with 11 bases between the two ends. The CDR3 is 14 residues long. The CDR3 loop reads CASSFRTADQPQHF. CDR3 bases: TGTGCCAGCAGCTTTAGGACAGCCGATCAGCCCCAGCATTTT.

This clone has a single count. The rearrangement links TRBV5-1 to TRBJ1-3; D perhaps matches TRBD1 (6 bases). Germline V gene sequence: CDR1 SGHRS, CDR2 YFSETQ. Deletions cut 4 bases from V and 5 bases from J, with 19 bases between. The CDR3 consists of 16 residues. The chain's CDR3 is CASSISGTNSRNTIYF. The DNA for the CDR3 is TGCGCCAGCAGCATATCCGGGACAAACAGCAGAAACACCATATATTTT.

The chain employs TRBV6-5 and TRBJ2-1; TRBD2 agrees at 11 bases. Germline-derived CDR1 and CDR2 are MNHEY and SVGAGI. The CDR3 extends over 15 amino acids. V was pared by 0 bases and J by 7 bases, with 2 bases of the junction left unmatched. In nucleotides, the CDR3 is TGTGCCAGCAGTTACTCTCCTAGCGGGAGGAATGAGCAGTTCTTC. This sequence encodes CASSYSPSGRNEQFF.

The chain uses TRBV7-2 and TRBJ2-7; the match to TRBD2 covers 8 bases. The CDR3 totals 15 residues. Germline lookup yields CDR1 SGHTA and CDR2 FQGNSA. V gave up 1 base and J gave up 6 bases; unmatched junction bases: 8. The CDR3 loop reads CASSLGIGSGGEQYF. CDR3 DNA sequence: TGTGCCAGCAGCTTAGGGATTGGGAGCGGGGGCGAGCAGTACTTC.

The rearrangement links TRBV15 to TRBJ1-4, with 8 bases aligning to TRBD1. The CDR3 totals 16 residues. Germline CDR1 and CDR2: LNHNV and YYDKDF (reference sequence). V was clipped by 0 bases and J by 7 bases; unmatched bases: 7. DNA of the CDR3: TGTGCCACCAGCAGAGACCCACGGACAGGGAGTGAAAAACTGTTTTTT. The encoded protein is CATSRDPRTGSEKLFF.

The chain is built from TRBV7-2 and TRBJ1-1; 7 nucleotides match TRBD1. This CDR3 has 12 residues. The V and J ends lost 5 bases and 10 bases, in that order; junction bases with no gene match: 7. Germline V CDR1 and CDR2: SGHTA, FQGNSA. In DNA, the CDR3 is TGTGCCAGCAGCCTCCAGACAGGGCGAGCTTTCTTT. It is translated as CASSLQTGRAFF.

The chain carries TRBV25-1 and TRBJ2-1, with 8 bases that match TRBD2. V lost 1 base to trimming and J lost 8 bases; unmatched junction nucleotides: 7. The CDR3 contains 15 residues. Looked up from germline, CDR1 is MGHDK and CDR2 is SYGVNS. CDR3 nucleotide sequence: TGTGCCAGCAGTGAATTAATACGGACTAGCTATGAGCAGTTCTTC. This translates into CASSELIRTSYEQFF.

The genes are TRBV28 and TRBJ1-1; 7 positions agree with TRBD1. Germline CDR1 MDHEN, CDR2 SYDVKM. The CDR3 length is 16 residues. The junction had 9 bases not matched to a gene; V was cut back by 3 bases and J by 2 bases. This CDR3 is CASSFPGTVVNTEAFF. CDR3 nucleotides: TGTGCCAGCAGTTTCCCTGGGACAGTAGTTAACACTGAAGCTTTCTTT.

The chain links TRBV27 to TRBJ2-7, with TRBD1 matching 8 bases. This CDR3 contains 16 residues. Germline assignment: CDR1 MNHEY and CDR2 SMNVEV (reference sequence). The ends lost 5 bases at V and 3 bases at J; junction bases unmatched: 12. The CDR3 region has the DNA TGTGCCAGCAGTAGTCCTTACCGGACAGGGAGCTACGAGCAGTACTTC. Translation: CASSSPYRTGSYEQYF.